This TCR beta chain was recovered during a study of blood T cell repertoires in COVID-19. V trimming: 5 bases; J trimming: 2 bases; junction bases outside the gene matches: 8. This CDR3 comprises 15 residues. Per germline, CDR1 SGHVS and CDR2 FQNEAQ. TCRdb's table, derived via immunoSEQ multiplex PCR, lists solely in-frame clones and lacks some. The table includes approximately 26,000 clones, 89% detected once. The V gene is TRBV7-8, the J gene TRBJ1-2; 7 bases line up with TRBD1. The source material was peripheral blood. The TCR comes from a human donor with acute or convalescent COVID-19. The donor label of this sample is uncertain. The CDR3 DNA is TGTGCCAGCAGCCCGGGACAGCGAACCAACTATGGCTACACCTTC. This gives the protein CASSPGQRTNYGYTF.